The rows below give T cell receptor beta chains drawn from one sample of a study of T cells in Graves' hyperthyroidism and ophthalmopathy. TCRdb re-analysed the multiplex PCR reads in MiXCR, keeping a single row per CDR3 protein. Counted here are fewer than 900,000 distinct CDR3 sequences, over 15% occurring once; the ten biggest clones make up around 17%. Sequences were obtained from blood. The receptor source for this set is a woman in her forties or fifties with Graves' hyperthyroidism that later progressed to Graves' ophthalmopathy. CDR3s include the opening cysteine and the closing phenylalanine or tryptophan. The order of the fields is CDR3 length, V gene, J gene, CDR3 protein.

15,TRBV24-1,TRBJ1-5,CATSDRAPSDQPQHF
15,TRBV2,TRBJ2-3,CASSERRPNTDTQYF
16,TRBV3-1,TRBJ1-1,CASRNEEERPDTEAFF
13,TRBV19,TRBJ2-2,CATGQGLTGELFF
16,TRBV9,TRBJ1-2,CASSVASTGRNYGYTF
13,TRBV18,TRBJ2-5,CASSSETQETQYF
14,TRBV10-1,TRBJ2-7,CASSPSGTGDEQYF
16,TRBV18,TRBJ2-5,CASSPPRTSGKETQYF
13,TRBV2,TRBJ2-1,CASRRLVVNEQFF
14,TRBV9,TRBJ2-3,CASSVGGFTDTQYF
14,TRBV5-5,TRBJ2-3,CASIRTASTDTQYF
14,TRBV7-3,TRBJ1-1,CASSMTGVGTEAFF
14,TRBV6-1,TRBJ1-2,CASSRTGYGYGYTF
16,TRBV7-8,TRBJ2-1,CASSLGGEKAYNEQFF
17,TRBV11-1,TRBJ1-1,CASSLVKRTSTNTEAFF
16,TRBV29-1,TRBJ2-1,CSVEDLSGGSGNEQFF
14,TRBV5-8,TRBJ1-4,CASSLGGVNERLFF
18,TRBV5-1,TRBJ2-3,CASSALAGGQDGTDTQYF
15,TRBV6-5,TRBJ1-5,CASSYSSEGPGPQHF
18,TRBV9,TRBJ2-6,CASSTGLAGFGGANVLTF
17,TRBV5-1,TRBJ2-6,CASTLGAVTSGANVLTF
15,TRBV19,TRBJ1-1,CASTARDRKGTEAFF
15,TRBV7-9,TRBJ1-2,CASSSLGQGDYGYTF
15,TRBV5-1,TRBJ2-1,CASSLGRAGLNEQFF
13,TRBV7-9,TRBJ1-1,CASRDRDHTEAFF
14,TRBV29-1,TRBJ1-2,CSVDDAEGTYGYTF
14,TRBV19,TRBJ1-2,CASTPGGQNYGYTF
16,TRBV18,TRBJ2-1,CASSPPRVGYYNEQFF
15,TRBV6-9,TRBJ1-1,CASSYSQGARTEAFF
13,TRBV7-3,TRBJ2-2,CASRWTNTGELFF
13,TRBV2,TRBJ2-7,CASSVFRVYEQYF
19,TRBV6-5,TRBJ1-6,CASSYTQPLKQGAGSPLHF
13,TRBV19,TRBJ2-3,CASSIARRDTQYF
12,TRBV20-1,TRBJ2-3,CSARAPPNTQYF
14,TRBV12-3/TRBV12-4,TRBJ2-7,CASTTTGTTYEQYF
15,TRBV4-1,TRBJ2-2,CASSQDRALTGELFF
14,TRBV20-1,TRBJ1-4,CSARVTMEYEKLFF
11,TRBV29-1,TRBJ2-1,CSVEVYNEQFF
14,TRBV3-1,TRBJ1-1,CASSQGTGNTEAFF
15,TRBV20-1,TRBJ2-3,CSARAGGPSTDTQYF
16,TRBV12-3/TRBV12-4,TRBJ2-7,CASSLAGGQPELEQYF
13,TRBV20-1,TRBJ1-6,CSAHRGGESPLHF
14,TRBV19,TRBJ1-5,CASSHPGIFQPQHF
13,TRBV7-9,TRBJ1-2,CASSHQGPGGYTF
13,TRBV11-2,TRBJ1-2,CASSLGQPYGYTF
13,TRBV6-1,TRBJ2-5,CASSVGADGTQYF
14,TRBV12-3/TRBV12-4,TRBJ1-2,CASSKGQLNYGYTF
14,TRBV6-1,TRBJ1-1,CASSGRTGGAEAFF
16,TRBV15,TRBJ2-2,CATSREQGVNTGELFF
15,TRBV7-9,TRBJ2-1,CASSFTSWAGNEQFF